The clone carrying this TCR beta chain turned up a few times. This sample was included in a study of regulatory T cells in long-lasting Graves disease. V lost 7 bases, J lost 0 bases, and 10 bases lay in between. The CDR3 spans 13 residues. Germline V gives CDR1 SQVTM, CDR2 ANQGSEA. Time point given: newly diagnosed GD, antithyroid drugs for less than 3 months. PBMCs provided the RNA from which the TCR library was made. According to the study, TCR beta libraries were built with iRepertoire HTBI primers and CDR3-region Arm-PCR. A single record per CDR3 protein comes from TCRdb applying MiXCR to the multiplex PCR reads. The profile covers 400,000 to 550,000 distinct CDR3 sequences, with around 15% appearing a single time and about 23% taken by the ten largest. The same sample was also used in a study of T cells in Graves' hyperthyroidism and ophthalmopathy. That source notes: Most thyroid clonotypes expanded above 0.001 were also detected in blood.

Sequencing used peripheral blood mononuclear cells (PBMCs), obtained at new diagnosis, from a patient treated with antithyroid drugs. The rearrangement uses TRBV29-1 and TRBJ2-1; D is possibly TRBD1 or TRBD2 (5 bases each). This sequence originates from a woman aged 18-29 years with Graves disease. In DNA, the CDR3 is TGCAGCGCGTCGGGGCCCTCCTACAATGAGCAGTTCTTC. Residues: CSASGPSYNEQFF.